This T cell receptor (beta chain) was identified during a study of blood T cell repertoires in COVID-19. Whole-study context: Acute and convalescent COVID-19 samples came from the United States, Italy and Spain. T cells, B-cell-depleted T cells, or PBMCs supplied cDNA or gDNA.

Original processing methods: The authors estimated nucleated cell counts from reference gene primer amplification. Produced via immunoSEQ multiplex PCR; TCRdb's table is partial and in-frame only. D and trimming were read from the DNA, whereas the V and J calls and clone size are those reported in that table. The sample includes tens of thousands of clones, 82% of them seen just once. V lost 5 bases and J lost 5, with 10 bases in between. This CDR3 contains 13 residues. Germline V gene sequence: CDR1 SGHTA, CDR2 FQGNSA. The sequencing input was peripheral blood. The clonotype was recovered from a man aged 45-65 years with active or convalescent COVID-19. V usage is TRBV7-2 and J usage is TRBJ2-1, with D possibly TRBD1 on 5 matching bases. The DNA of the CDR3 is TGTGCCAGCAGCCTCCTGGGGCACAATGAGCAGTTCTTC. Protein sequence: CASSLLGHNEQFF.